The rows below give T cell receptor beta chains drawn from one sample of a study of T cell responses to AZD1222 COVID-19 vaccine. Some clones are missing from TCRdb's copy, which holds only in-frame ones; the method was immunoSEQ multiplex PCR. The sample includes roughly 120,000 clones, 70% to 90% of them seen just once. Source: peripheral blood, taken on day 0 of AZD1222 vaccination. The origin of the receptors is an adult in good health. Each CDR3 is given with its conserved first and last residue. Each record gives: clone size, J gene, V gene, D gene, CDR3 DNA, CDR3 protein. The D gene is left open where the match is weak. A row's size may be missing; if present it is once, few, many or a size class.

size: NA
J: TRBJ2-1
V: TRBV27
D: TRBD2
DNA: TGTGCCAGCAGTTTATCGACTAGCGGGCGCAATGAGCAGTTCTTC
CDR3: CASSLSTSGRNEQFF

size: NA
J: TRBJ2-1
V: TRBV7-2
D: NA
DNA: TGTGCCAGCACACCACGGCGGAACAATGAGCAGTTCTTC
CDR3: CASTPRRNNEQFF

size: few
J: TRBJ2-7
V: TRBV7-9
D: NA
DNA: TGTGCCAGCAGCTCAGGACGGTTCTACGAGCAGTACTTC
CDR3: CASSSGRFYEQYF

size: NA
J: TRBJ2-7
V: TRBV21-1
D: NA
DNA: TGTGCCAGCAGCAATCCCCCGGGAAGGGACGAGCAGTACTTC
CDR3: CASSNPPGRDEQYF

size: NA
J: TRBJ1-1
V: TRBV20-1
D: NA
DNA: TGCAGTGCTAGTCAGGGGATGAACACTGAAGCTTTCTTT
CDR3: CSASQGMNTEAFF

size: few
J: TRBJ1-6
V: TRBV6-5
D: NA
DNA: TGTGCCAGCAGACGGGACAAGGAATTCAATTCACCCCTCCACTTT
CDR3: CASRRDKEFNSPLHF

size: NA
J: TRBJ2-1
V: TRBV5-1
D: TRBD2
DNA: TGCGCCAGCAGCTTGGAGGAGCTTAGCGGGGGGCCTTACAATGAGCAGTTCTTC
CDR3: CASSLEELSGGPYNEQFF

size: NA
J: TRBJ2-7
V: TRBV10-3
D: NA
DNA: TGTGCCATCAGTGAGTCGTACAGTTCCTACGAGCAGTACTTC
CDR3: CAISESYSSYEQYF

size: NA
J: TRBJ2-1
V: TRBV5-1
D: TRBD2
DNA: TGCGCCAGCAGCACGTTAGCGGGGGGGCAGGATGAGCAGTTCTTC
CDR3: CASSTLAGGQDEQFF

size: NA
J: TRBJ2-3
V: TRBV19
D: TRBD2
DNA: TGTGCCAGTAGTACAGGGACTAGCGGGAGTGAAGATACGCAGTATTTT
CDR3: CASSTGTSGSEDTQYF

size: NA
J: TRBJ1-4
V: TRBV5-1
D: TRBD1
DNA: TGCGCCAGCAGCGTCGGACAGGGGAATGAAAAACTGTTTTTT
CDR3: CASSVGQGNEKLFF

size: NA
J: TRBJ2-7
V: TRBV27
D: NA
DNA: TGTGCCAGCAGTTCCGCTAGTTTGGGATCCTACGAGCAGTACTTC
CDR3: CASSSASLGSYEQYF

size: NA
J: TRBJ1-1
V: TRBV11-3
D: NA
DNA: TGTGCCAGCAGCAAAAGGTGGGGGGCATCAGACACTGAAGCTTTCTTT
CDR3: CASSKRWGASDTEAFF

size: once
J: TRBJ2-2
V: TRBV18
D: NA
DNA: TGTGCCAGCTCACCAATGTCAATTAAGAACACCGGGGAGCTGTTTTTT
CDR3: CASSPMSIKNTGELFF

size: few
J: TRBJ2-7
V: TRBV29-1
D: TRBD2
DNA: TGCAGCGTTGATCGGGGGGGGCTTGGTGAGCAGTACTTC
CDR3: CSVDRGGLGEQYF

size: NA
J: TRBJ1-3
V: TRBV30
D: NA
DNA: TGTGCCTGGAGTGTACTGGCTGGAAACACCATATATTTT
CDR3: CAWSVLAGNTIYF

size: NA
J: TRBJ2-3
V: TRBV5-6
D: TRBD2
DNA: TGTGCCAGCAGCTTGTGGACTAGCGGGGTAACAGATACGCAGTATTTT
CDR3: CASSLWTSGVTDTQYF

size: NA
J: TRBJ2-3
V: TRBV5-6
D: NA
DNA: TGTGCCGGTGGACAGAGTTACACAGATACGCAGTATTTT
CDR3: CAGGQSYTDTQYF

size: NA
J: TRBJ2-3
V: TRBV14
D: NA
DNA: TGTGCCAGCAGCCAAGAGGCTGGCTACAGCACAGATACGCAGTATTTT
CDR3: CASSQEAGYSTDTQYF

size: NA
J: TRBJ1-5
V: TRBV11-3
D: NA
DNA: TGTGCCAGCAGCTTGGACGGCGATAGCAATCAGCCCCAGCATTTT
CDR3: CASSLDGDSNQPQHF

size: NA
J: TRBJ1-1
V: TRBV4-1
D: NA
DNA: TGCGCCAGCAGCCAAGATACGTGGACCGCGAACACTGAAGCTTTCTTT
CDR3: CASSQDTWTANTEAFF

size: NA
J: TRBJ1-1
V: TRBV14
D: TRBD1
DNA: TGTGCCAGCAGCCAATTACAGGGGGCGGGTGGCACTGAAGCTTTCTTT
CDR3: CASSQLQGAGGTEAFF

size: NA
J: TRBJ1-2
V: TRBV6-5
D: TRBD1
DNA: TGTGCCAGCAGCTTAACCACAGGGGTCTATGGCTACACCTTC
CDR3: CASSLTTGVYGYTF

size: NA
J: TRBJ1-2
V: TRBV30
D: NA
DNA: TGTGCCTGGAGTGTACGGACACCTAAGACGTATGGCTACACCTTC
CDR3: CAWSVRTPKTYGYTF

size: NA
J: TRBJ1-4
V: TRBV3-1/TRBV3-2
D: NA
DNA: TGTGCCAGCAGCCAAGATTCCGGGGCAACTAATGAAAAACTGTTTTTT
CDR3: CASSQDSGATNEKLFF

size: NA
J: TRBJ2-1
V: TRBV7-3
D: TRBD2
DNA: TGTGCCAGCAGGCTCGGACTAGCTGAGGATGAGCAGTTCTTC
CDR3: CASRLGLAEDEQFF

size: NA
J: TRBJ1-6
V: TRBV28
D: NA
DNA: TGTGCCAGCAGACTGAGCTCCTATAATTCACCCCTCCACTTT
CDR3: CASRLSSYNSPLHF

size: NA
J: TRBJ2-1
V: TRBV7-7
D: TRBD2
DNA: TGTGCTAGCAGCTCTAGCGGGACGGGGTCCAATGAGCAGTTCTTC
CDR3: CASSSSGTGSNEQFF